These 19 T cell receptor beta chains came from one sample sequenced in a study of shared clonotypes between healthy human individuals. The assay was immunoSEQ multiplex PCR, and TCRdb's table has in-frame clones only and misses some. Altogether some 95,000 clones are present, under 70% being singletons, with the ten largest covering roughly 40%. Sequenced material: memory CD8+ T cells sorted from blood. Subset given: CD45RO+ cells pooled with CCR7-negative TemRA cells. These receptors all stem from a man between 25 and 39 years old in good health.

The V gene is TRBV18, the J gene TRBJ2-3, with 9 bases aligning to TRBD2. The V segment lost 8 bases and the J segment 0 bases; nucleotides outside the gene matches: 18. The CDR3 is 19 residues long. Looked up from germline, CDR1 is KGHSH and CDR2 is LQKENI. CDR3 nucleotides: TGTGCCAGCCCCGCTTCCGGACGACTAGCGGTAACTAGCACAGATACGCAGTATTTT. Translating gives CASPASGRLAVTSTDTQYF. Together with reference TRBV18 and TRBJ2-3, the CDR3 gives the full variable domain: NAGVMQNPRHLVRRRGQEARLRCSPMKGHSHVYWYRQLPEEGLKFMVYLQKENIIDESGMPKERFSAEFPKEGPSILRIQQVVRGDSAAYFCASPASGRLAVTSTDTQYFGPGTRLTVL.

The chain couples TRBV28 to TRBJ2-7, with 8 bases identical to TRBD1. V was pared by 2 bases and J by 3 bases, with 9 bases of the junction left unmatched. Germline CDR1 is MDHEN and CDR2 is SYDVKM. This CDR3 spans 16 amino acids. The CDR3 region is CASSLTAGTGHYEQYF. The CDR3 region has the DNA TGTGCCAGCAGTTTAACCGCCGGGACAGGACACTACGAGCAGTACTTC.

The CDR3 loop reads CASSSIGLAGETQYF. In DNA form, the CDR3 reads TGTGCCAGCAGTTCAATCGGACTAGCCGGGGAGACCCAGTACTTC. The V gene is TRBV6-6, the J gene TRBJ2-5; 8 bases match TRBD2. With V trimmed by 4 bases and J by 5 bases, 9 bases remained unmatched. The length of the CDR3 is 15 residues. Germline-derived CDR1 and CDR2 are MNHNY and SVGAGI (reference sequence).

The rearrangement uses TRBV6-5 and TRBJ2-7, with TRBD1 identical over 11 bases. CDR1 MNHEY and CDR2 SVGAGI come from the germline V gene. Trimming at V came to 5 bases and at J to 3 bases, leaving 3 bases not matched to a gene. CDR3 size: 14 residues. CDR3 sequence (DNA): TGTGCCAGCAGTGGAGGGACAGGGGGCTACGAGCAGTACTTC. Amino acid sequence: CASSGGTGGYEQYF.

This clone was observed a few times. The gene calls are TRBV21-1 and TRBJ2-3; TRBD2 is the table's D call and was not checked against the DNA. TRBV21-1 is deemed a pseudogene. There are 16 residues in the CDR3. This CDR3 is CASSSRLAGNTDTQYF. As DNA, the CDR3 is TGTGCCAGCAGCTCCCGACTAGCGGGAAACACAGATACGCAGTATTTT.

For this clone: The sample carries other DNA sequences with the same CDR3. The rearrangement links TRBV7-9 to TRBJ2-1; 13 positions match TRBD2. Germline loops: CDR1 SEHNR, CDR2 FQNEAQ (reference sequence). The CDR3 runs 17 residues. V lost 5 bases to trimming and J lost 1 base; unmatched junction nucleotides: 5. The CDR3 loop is CASSTGLAGVSYNEQFF. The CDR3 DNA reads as TGTGCCAGCAGCACTGGACTAGCGGGAGTTTCCTACAATGAGCAGTTCTTC.

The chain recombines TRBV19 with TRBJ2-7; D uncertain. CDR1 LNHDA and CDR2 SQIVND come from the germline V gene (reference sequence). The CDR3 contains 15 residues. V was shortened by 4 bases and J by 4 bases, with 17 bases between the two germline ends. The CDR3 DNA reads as TGTGCCAGTAGTACTCTGGGTGACCATCCTTACGAGCAGTACTTC. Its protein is CASSTLGDHPYEQYF.

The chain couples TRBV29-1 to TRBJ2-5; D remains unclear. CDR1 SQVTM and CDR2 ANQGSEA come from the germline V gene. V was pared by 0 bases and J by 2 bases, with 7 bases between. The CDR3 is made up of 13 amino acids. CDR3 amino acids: CSVEDWGQETQYF. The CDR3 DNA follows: TGCAGCGTTGAAGATTGGGGACAAGAGACCCAGTACTTC.

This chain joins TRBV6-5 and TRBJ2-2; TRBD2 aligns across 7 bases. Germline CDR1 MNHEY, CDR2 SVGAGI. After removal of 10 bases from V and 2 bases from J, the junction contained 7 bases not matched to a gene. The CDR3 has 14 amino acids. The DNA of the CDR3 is TGTGCCACCACCCGGGACTACAACACCGGGGAGCTGTTTTTT. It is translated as CATTRDYNTGELFF.

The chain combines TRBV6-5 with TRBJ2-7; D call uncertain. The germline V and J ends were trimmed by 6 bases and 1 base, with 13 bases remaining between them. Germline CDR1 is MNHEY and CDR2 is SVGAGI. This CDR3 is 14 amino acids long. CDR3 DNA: TGTGCCAGCAGCCCGCAGGCGTTATCCTACGAGCAGTACTTC. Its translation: CASSPQALSYEQYF.

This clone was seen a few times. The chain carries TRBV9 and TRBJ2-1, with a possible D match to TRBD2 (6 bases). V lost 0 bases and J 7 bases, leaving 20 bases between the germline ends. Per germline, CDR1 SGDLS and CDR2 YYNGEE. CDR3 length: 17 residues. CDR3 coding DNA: TGTGCCAGCAGCGTAGAGGGACTCCACGAAAAGCTAAATGAGCAGTTCTTC. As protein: CASSVEGLHEKLNEQFF. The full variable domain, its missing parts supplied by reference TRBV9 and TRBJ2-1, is DSGVTQTPKHLITATGQRVTLRCSPRSGDLSVYWYQQSLDQGLQFLIQYYNGEERAKGNILERFSAQQFPDLHSELNLSSLELGDSALYFCASSVEGLHEKLNEQFFGPGTRLTVL.

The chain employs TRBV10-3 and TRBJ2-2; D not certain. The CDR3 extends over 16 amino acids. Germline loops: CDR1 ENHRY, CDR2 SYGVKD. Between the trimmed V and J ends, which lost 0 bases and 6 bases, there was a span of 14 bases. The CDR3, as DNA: TGTGCCATCAGTGAGTCGGTGCCTCCTGGGGCCGGGGAGCTGTTTTTT. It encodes CAISESVPPGAGELFF.

This CDR3 is CAWSVRNNQPQHF. In DNA form, the CDR3 reads TGTGCCTGGAGTGTGCGAAATAATCAGCCCCAGCATTTT. The chain carries TRBV30 and TRBJ1-5; D not certain. In germline, CDR1 is GTSNPN, CDR2 SVGIG (reference sequence). V lost 0 bases, J lost 4 bases, and 7 bases lay in between. CDR3 length: 13 amino acids.

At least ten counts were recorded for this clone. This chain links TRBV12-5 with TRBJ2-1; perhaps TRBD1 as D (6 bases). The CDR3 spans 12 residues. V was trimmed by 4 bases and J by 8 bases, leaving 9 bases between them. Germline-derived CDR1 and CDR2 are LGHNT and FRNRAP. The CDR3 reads CASGWGPDEQFF. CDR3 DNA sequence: TGTGCTAGTGGTTGGGGGCCCGATGAGCAGTTCTTC.

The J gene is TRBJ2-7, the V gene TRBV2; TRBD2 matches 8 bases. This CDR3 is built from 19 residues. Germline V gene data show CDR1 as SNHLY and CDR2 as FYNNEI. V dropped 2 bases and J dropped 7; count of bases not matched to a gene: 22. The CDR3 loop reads CASSETGTRGTFFVREQYF. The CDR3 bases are TGTGCCAGCAGTGAAACCGGGACTAGAGGTACCTTTTTCGTTCGGGAGCAGTACTTC.

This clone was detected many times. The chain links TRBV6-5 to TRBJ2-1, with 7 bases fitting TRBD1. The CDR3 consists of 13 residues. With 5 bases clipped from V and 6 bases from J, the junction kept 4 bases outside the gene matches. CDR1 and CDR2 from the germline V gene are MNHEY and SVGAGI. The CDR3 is CASSRQGGNEQFF. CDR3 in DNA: TGTGCCAGCAGTCGACAGGGCGGCAATGAGCAGTTCTTC.

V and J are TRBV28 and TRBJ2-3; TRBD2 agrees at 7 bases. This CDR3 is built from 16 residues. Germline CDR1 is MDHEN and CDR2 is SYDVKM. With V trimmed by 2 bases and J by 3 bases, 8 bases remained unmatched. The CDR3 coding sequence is TGTGCCAGCAGTTTAATAACCCCCGGGAGGACAGATACGCAGTATTTT. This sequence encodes CASSLITPGRTDTQYF.

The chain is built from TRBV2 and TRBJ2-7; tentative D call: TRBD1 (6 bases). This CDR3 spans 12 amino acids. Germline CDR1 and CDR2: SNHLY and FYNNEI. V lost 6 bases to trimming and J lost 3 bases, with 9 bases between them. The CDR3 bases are TGTGCCAGCAGGGGGGCAGACTACGAGCAGTACTTC. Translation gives CASRGADYEQYF. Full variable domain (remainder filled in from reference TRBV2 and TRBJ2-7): EPEVTQTPSHQVTQMGQEVILRCVPISNHLYFYWYRQILGQKVEFLVSFYNNEISEKSEIFDDQFSVERPDGSNFTLKIRSTKLEDSAMYFCASRGADYEQYFGPGTRLTVT.

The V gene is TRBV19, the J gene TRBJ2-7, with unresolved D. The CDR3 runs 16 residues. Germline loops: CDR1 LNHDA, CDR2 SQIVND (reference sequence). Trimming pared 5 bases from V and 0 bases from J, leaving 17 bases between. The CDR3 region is CASSSPGSRSSYEQYF. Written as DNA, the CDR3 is TGTGCCAGTAGTTCCCCGGGCAGCCGGAGCTCCTACGAGCAGTACTTC.